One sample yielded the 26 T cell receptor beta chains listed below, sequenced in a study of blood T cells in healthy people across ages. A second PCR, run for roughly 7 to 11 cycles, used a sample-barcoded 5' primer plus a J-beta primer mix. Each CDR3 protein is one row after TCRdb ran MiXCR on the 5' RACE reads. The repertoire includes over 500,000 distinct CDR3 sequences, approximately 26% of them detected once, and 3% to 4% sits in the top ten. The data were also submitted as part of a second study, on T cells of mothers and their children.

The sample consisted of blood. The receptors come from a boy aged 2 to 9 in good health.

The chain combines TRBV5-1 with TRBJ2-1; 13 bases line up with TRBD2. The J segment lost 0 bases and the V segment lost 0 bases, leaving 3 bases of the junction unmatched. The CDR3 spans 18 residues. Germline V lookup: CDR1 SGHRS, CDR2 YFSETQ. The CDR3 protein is CASSLARTSGGSYNEQFF. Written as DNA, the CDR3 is TGCGCCAGCAGCTTGGCTCGGACTAGCGGGGGCTCCTACAATGAGCAGTTCTTC.

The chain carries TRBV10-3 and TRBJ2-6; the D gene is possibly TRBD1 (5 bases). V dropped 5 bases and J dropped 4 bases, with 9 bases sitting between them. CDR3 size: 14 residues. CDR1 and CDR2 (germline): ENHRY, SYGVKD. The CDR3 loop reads CAISQGSGANVLTF. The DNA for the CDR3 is TGTGCCATCAGTCAGGGTTCGGGGGCCAACGTCCTGACTTTC.

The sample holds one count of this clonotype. The CDR3 protein is CASSETGVRRDTQYF. The CDR3 coding sequence is TGTGCCAGCAGTGAGACAGGGGTGCGAAGAGATACGCAGTATTTT. The chain links TRBV6-6 to TRBJ2-3, with TRBD1 matching over 8 bases. Germline CDR1 reads MNHNY; CDR2 reads SVGAGI (reference sequence). V lost 5 bases and J lost 5; bases outside the gene matches: 9. The CDR3 sequence is 15 residues long.

CDR3 DNA sequence: TGCGCCAGCAGCTTGTTTGAACTCTCCTACGAGCAGTACTTC. This encodes CASSLFELSYEQYF. V is TRBV5-1 and J is TRBJ2-7; D remains unclear. V gave up 1 base and J gave up 0 bases, with 8 bases separating them. The CDR3 has 14 residues. Germline lookup yields CDR1 SGHRS and CDR2 YFSETQ.

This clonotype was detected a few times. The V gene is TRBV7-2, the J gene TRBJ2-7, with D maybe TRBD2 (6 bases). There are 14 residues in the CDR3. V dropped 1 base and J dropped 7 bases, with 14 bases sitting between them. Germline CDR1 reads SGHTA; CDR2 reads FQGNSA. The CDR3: CASSLGSLGGEQYF. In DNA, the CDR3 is TGTGCCAGCAGCTTAGGTAGTCTAGGAGGGGAGCAGTACTTC.

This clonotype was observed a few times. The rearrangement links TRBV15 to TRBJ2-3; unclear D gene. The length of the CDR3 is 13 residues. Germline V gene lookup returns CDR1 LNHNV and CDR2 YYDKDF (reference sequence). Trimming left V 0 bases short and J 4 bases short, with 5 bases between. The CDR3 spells CATSRDPADTQYF. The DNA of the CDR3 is TGTGCCACCAGCAGAGATCCCGCAGATACGCAGTATTTT.

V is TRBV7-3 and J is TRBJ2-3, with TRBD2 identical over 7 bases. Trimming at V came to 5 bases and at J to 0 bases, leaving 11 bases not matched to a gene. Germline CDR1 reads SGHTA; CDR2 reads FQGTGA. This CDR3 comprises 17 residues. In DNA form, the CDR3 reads TGTGCCAGCAGCCCCGGTTCGCGACTAGCAAGCACAGATACGCAGTATTTT. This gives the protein CASSPGSRLASTDTQYF. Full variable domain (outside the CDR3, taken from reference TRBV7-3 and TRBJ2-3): GAGVSQTPSNKVTEKGKYVELRCDPISGHTALYWYRQSLGQGPEFLIYFQGTGAADDSGLPNDRFFAVRPEGSVSTLKIQRTERGDSAVYLCASSPGSRLASTDTQYFGPGTRLTVL.

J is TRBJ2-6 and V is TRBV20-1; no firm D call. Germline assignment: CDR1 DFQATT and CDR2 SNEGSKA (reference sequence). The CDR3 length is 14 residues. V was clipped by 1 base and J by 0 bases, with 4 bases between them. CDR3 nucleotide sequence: TGCAGTGCTAGAGCAGGCTCTGGGGCCAACGTCCTGACTTTC. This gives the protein CSARAGSGANVLTF.

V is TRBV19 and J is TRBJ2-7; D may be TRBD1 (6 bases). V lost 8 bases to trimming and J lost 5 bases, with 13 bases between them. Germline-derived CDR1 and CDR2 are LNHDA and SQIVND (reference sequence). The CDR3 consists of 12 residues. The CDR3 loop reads CASRGGRDEQYF. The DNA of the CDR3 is TGTGCCAGTCGAGGGGGTCGCGACGAGCAGTACTTC.

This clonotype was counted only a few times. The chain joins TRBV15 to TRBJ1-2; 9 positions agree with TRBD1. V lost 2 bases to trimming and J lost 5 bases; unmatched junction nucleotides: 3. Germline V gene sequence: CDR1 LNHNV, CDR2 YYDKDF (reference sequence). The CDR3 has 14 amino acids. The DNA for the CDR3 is TGTGCCACCAGCAGACGACAGGGGGGATATGGCTACACCTTC. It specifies CATSRRQGGYGYTF.

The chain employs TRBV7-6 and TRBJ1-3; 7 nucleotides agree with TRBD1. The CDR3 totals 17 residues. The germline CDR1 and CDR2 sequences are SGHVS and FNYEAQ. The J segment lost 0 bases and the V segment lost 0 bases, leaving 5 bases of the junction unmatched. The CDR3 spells CASSLAMGQSSGNTIYF. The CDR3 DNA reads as TGTGCCAGCAGCTTAGCGATGGGACAGAGCTCTGGAAACACCATATATTTT.

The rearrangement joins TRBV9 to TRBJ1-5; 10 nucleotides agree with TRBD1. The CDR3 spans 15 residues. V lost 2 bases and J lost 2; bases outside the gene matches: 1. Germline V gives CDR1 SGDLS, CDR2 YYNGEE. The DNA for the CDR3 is TGTGCCAGCAGCGTGGGACAGGGGCGCAATCAGCCCCAGCATTTT. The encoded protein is CASSVGQGRNQPQHF.

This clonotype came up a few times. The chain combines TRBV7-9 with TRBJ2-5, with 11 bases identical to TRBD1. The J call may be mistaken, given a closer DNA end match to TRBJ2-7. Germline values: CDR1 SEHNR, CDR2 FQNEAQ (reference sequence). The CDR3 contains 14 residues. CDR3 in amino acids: CASTRRTGGNEQYF. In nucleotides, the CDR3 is TGTGCCAGCACCCGCCGGACAGGGGGCAACGAGCAGTACTTC.

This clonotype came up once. The CDR3 nucleotides are TGCGCCAGCAGCCTTTGGATACTAGCGACCGACAATGAGCAGTTCTTC. It specifies CASSLWILATDNEQFF. The chain has TRBV4-1 and TRBJ2-1, with 7 bases matching TRBD2. V shed 4 bases, J shed 5 bases, and the junction held 11 bases outside the gene matches. The CDR3 has 16 residues. CDR1 and CDR2 (germline): MGHRA, YSYEKL.

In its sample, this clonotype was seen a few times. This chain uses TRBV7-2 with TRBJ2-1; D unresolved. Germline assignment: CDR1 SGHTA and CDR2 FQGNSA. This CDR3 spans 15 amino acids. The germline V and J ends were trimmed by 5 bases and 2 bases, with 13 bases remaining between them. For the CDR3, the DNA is TGTGCCAGCAGCGAAACCCTGTCGGCCTACAATGAGCAGTTCTTC. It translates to CASSETLSAYNEQFF. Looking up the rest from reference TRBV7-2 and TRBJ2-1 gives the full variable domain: GAGVSQSPSNKVTEKGKDVELRCDPISGHTALYWYRQSLGQGLEFLIYFQGNSAPDKSGLPSDRFSAERTGGSVSTLTIQRTQQEDSAVYLCASSETLSAYNEQFFGPGTRLTVL.

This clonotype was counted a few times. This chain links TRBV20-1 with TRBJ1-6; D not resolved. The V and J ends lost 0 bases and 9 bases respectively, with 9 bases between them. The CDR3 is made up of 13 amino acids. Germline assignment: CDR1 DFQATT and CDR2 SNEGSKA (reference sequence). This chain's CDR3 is CSARDPSASPLHF. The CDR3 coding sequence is TGCAGTGCTAGAGATCCATCCGCTTCACCCCTCCACTTT.

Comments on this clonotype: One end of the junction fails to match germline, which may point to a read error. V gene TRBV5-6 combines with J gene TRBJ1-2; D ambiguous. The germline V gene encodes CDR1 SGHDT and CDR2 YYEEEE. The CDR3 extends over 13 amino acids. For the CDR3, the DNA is TGTGCCAGCAGCTTGGTTCTGCAGGATGGCTATACCTTC. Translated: CASSLVLQDGYTF.

This CDR3 is CAWSGRGGETQYF. The DNA for the CDR3 is TGTGCCTGGAGTGGGCGGGGGGGTGAGACCCAGTACTTC. The genes are TRBV30 and TRBJ2-5, with 9 bases lining up with TRBD2. The V segment lost 1 base and the J segment 5 bases; nucleotides outside the gene matches: 2. Germline CDR1 reads GTSNPN; CDR2 reads SVGIG (reference sequence). The CDR3 is made up of 13 amino acids. The whole variable domain, remainder taken from reference TRBV30 and TRBJ2-5, is SQTIHQWPATLVQPVGSPLSLECTVEGTSNPNLYWYRQAAGRGLQLLFYSVGIGQISSEVPQNLSASRPQDRQFILSSKKLLLSDSGFYLCAWSGRGGETQYFGPGTRLLVL.

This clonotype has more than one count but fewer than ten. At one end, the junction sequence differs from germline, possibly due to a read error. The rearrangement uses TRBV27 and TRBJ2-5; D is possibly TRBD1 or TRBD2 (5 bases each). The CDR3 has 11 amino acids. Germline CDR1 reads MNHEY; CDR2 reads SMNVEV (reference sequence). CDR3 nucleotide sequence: TGTGCCAGCAGTTTGGGGGAGACCCGGTACTTC. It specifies CASSLGETRYF.

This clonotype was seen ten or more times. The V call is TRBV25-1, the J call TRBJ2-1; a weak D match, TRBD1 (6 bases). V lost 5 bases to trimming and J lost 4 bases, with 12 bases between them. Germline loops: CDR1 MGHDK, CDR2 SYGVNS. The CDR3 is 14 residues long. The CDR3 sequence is CASSSIQGYNEQFF. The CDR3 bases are TGTGCCAGCAGTTCAATCCAGGGGTACAATGAGCAGTTCTTC.

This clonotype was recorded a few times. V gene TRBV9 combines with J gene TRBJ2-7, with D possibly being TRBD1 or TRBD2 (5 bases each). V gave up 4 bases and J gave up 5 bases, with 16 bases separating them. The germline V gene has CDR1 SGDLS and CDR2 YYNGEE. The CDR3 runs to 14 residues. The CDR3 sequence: CASSPWGMGDEQYF. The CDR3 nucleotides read TGTGCCAGCAGCCCCTGGGGAATGGGGGACGAGCAGTACTTC.

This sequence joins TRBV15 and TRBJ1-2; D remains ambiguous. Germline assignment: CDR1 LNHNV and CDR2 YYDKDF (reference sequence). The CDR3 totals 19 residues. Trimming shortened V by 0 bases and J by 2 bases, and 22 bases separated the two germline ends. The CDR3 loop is CATSRDKSYEGVRNYGYTF. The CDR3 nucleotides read TGTGCCACCAGCAGAGATAAGTCCTACGAGGGAGTGAGGAACTATGGCTACACCTTC.

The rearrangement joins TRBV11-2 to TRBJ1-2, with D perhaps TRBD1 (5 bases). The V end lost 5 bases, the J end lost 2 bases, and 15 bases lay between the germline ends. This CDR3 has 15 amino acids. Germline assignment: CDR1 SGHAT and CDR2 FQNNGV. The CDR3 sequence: CASSPLQGSNYGYTF. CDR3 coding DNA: TGTGCCAGCAGCCCCCTCCAGGGTAGCAACTATGGCTACACCTTC.

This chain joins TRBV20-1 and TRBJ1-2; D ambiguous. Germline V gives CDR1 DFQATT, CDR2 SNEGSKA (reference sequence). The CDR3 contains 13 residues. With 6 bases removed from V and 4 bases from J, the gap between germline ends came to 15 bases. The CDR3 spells CSALEGGGYGYTF. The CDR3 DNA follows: TGCAGTGCCCTCGAAGGAGGTGGCTATGGCTACACCTTC.

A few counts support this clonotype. The CDR3 DNA sequence: TGTGCCACCAGCAGAGTCAGGGCCCTCCTGAACACTGAAGCTTTCTTT. It translates to CATSRVRALLNTEAFF. This sequence joins TRBV15 and TRBJ1-1; D perhaps matches TRBD1 (5 bases). This CDR3 region has 16 residues. V gave up 1 base and J gave up 0 bases, with 12 bases separating them. Germline V gene lookup returns CDR1 LNHNV and CDR2 YYDKDF (reference sequence). Full variable domain (outside the CDR3, taken from reference TRBV15 and TRBJ1-1): DAMVIQNPRYQVTQFGKPVTLSCSQTLNHNVMYWYQQKSSQAPKLLFHYYDKDFNNEADTPDNFQSRRPNTSFCFLDIRSPGLGDTAMYLCATSRVRALLNTEAFFGQGTRLTVV.

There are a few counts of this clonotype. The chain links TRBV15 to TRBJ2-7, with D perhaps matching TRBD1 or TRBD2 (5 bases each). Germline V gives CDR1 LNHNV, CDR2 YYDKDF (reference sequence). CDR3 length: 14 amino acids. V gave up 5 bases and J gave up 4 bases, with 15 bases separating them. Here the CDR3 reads CATSGTRARYEQYF. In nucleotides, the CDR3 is TGTGCCACCAGCGGGACGCGCGCGAGGTACGAGCAGTACTTC.